Below, 8 T cell receptor beta chains from the same sample are listed, as sequenced in a study of T-cell reconstitution after alpha-beta-depleted transplantation in children. Researchers prepared the TCRbeta library using unique molecular identifiers, the study reports. TCRdb ran MiXCR on the PCR reads and lists one entry per CDR3 protein. The sample gives roughly 190,000 distinct CDR3 sequences, 13% to 15% of which show up once; 13% is in the top ten. Sequenced material: PBMCs from the stem cell graft donor, taken from the stem cell graft. Source of these receptors: a human donor who donated a stem cell graft to a child with acute lymphoblastic leukemia.

The genes are TRBV2 and TRBJ2-1; TRBD2 matches 14 bases. V lost 6 bases to trimming and J lost 10 bases; unmatched junction nucleotides: 5. This CDR3 comprises 14 residues. The germline CDR1 and CDR2 sequences are SNHLY and FYNNEI. This CDR3 reads CASRGTSGSLEQFF. The DNA of the CDR3 is TGTGCCAGCAGGGGGACTAGCGGGAGTCTCGAGCAGTTCTTC. The full variable domain, its missing parts supplied by reference TRBV2 and TRBJ2-1, is EPEVTQTPSHQVTQMGQEVILRCVPISNHLYFYWYRQILGQKVEFLVSFYNNEISEKSEIFDDQFSVERPDGSNFTLKIRSTKLEDSAMYFCASRGTSGSLEQFFGPGTRLTVL.

This clonotype showed up just a few times. V gene TRBV5-4 combines with J gene TRBJ1-6; 8 positions match TRBD1. Germline V gives CDR1 SGHNT, CDR2 YYREEE (reference sequence). This CDR3 region has 14 residues. Trimming removed 1 base from V and 10 bases from J; junction bases left unmatched: 4. The CDR3 sequence: CASSLTGGISPLHF. The CDR3 DNA reads as TGTGCCAGCAGCTTGACAGGGGGGATATCACCCCTCCACTTT.

This clonotype appeared many times. This chain links TRBV10-3 with TRBJ1-5; D call uncertain. V lost 2 bases and J lost 4, with 9 bases in between. Germline CDR1 ENHRY, CDR2 SYGVKD. The CDR3 has 14 residues. The CDR3 DNA is TGTGCCATCAGTGAGCCGGGCCGGAATCAGCCCCAGCATTTT. Protein: CAISEPGRNQPQHF.

This clonotype has just a few counts. The V gene is TRBV5-1, the J gene TRBJ2-2; no clear D gene. CDR3 length: 14 amino acids. Trimming cost V 2 bases and J 4 bases, with 9 bases left between them. Germline CDR1 and CDR2: SGHRS and YFSETQ. CDR3 loop: CASSFDSFTGELFF. The CDR3 DNA sequence: TGCGCCAGCAGCTTTGATTCGTTCACCGGGGAGCTGTTTTTT.

This clonotype was detected a few times. The chain couples TRBV12-3 or TRBV12-4 to TRBJ2-1; TRBD2 matches 9 bases. The CDR3 consists of 17 residues. V shed 6 bases and J 0 bases; nucleotides not matched to a gene: 9. The CDR3 nucleotides read TGTGCCAGCAGCCGGGGCGGGGGGGCAACCTCCTACAATGAGCAGTTCTTC. It encodes CASSRGGGATSYNEQFF.

This clonotype was detected many times. The J gene is TRBJ2-2, the V gene TRBV5-1; 7 nucleotides line up with TRBD1. CDR1 and CDR2 from the germline V gene are SGHRS and YFSETQ. V was clipped by 4 bases and J by 3 bases; unmatched bases: 12. The CDR3 has 17 amino acids. The CDR3, as DNA: TGCGCCAGCAGCCTACCTCGGGACAGTTATTACACCGGGGAGCTGTTTTTT. It encodes CASSLPRDSYYTGELFF.

Many counts were recorded for this clonotype. The genes are TRBV5-5 and TRBJ1-5, with D uncertain. Germline-derived CDR1 and CDR2 are SGHKS and YYEKEE (reference sequence). Trimming removed 4 bases from V and 7 bases from J, with 12 bases in between. The CDR3 contains 13 residues. CDR3 bases: TGTGCCAGCAGCGTTGTACGTGGGCAGCCCCAGCATTTT. Protein: CASSVVRGQPQHF.

A remark on this clonotype: A much more abundant neighbour one base away suggests this may be a read error. V usage is TRBV7-8 and J usage is TRBJ1-2; D ambiguous. The CDR3 sequence is 16 residues long. Trimming removed 1 base from V and 6 bases from J, with 18 bases in between. The germline V gene encodes CDR1 SGHVS and CDR2 FQNEAQ. CDR3 bases: TGTGCCAGCAGCTTAGGTCCCACGAAAACGGGCCATGGCTACACCTTC. This codes for CASSLGPTKTGHGYTF. The whole variable domain, remainder taken from reference TRBV7-8 and TRBJ1-2, is GAGVSQSPRYKVAKRGQDVALRCDPISGHVSLFWYQQALGQGPEFLTYFQNEAQLDKSGLPSDRFFAERPEGSVSTLKIQRTQQEDSAVYLCASSLGPTKTGHGYTFGSGTRLTVV.